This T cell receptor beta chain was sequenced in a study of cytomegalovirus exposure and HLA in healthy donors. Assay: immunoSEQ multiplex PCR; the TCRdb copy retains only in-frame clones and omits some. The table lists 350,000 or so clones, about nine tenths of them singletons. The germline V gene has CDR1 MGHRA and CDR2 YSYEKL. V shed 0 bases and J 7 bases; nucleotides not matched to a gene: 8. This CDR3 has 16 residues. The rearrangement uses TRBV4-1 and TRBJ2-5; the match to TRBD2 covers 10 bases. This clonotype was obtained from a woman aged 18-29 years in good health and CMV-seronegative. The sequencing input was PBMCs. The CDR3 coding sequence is TGCGCCAGCAGCCAAGAAGCGGGGGGGCCCGCGCGGACCCAGTACTTC. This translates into CASSQEAGGPARTQYF.